The subject of this entry is one TCR beta chain. What it binds is unknown. The data are from a study of regulatory T cells in long-lasting Graves disease. Points from the study as a whole: Possibly, too few samples lowered accuracy.

Time point indicated: persistent/refractory GD, antithyroid drugs over 5 years with positive TRAb. Construction of the TCR library relied on RNA isolated from PBMCs. Arm-PCR of CDR3 regions and iRepertoire HTBI primers were the basis on which TCR beta libraries were built. TCRdb passed the multiplex PCR reads through MiXCR, listing each CDR3 protein once. The sample includes 420,000 or so distinct CDR3 sequences, 23% of them seen just once. CDR3 size: 19 residues. From germline, CDR1 is GTSNPN and CDR2 SVGIG (reference sequence). The junction had 21 bases not matched to a gene; V was cut back by 3 bases and J by 2 bases.

The receptor was isolated from a female donor with Graves disease. The chain recombines TRBV30 with TRBJ2-5, with 7 bases that match TRBD2. The source was peripheral blood mononuclear cells (PBMCs), collected when the disease was refractory, from a patient treated with antithyroid drugs. CDR3 residues: CAWRGGFGEENIRQETQYF. The CDR3 region has the DNA TGTGCCTGGAGGGGAGGGTTTGGGGAAGAAAATATAAGACAAGAGACCCAGTACTTC.